The following is a T cell receptor (beta chain) sequence with its context. Germline assignment: CDR1 MNHEY and CDR2 SMNVEV (reference sequence). J lost 6 bases, V lost 5 bases, and 10 bases had no gene match. The CDR3 covers 15 residues. This specimen belongs to a study of cytomegalovirus exposure and HLA in healthy donors. The study ran its PCR with 60 Vbeta and 13 Jbeta primers. Produced via immunoSEQ multiplex PCR; TCRdb's table is partial and in-frame only. This sample carries approximately 200,000 clones, 75% to 90% of them seen once, and the ten largest clones take 5.5% to 7%. The sequenced sample was PBMCs. The TCR comes from a woman aged 45-60 years in good health and CMV-seropositive. J is TRBJ2-3 and V is TRBV27; 8 bases align to TRBD2. CDR3 sequence: CASSDSRGASDTQYF. The CDR3 coding sequence is TGTGCCAGCAGTGACTCGCGGGGGGCTTCGGATACGCAGTATTTT.